Presented here are 10 T cell receptor beta chains from one specimen sequenced in a study of cytomegalovirus exposure and HLA in healthy donors. With 60 Vbeta and 13 Jbeta primers, the PCR was carried out. Profiled with immunoSEQ multiplex PCR; TCRdb holds only in-frame clones, not every one. The repertoire holds about 110,000 clones, with 82% as singletons. The sample was PBMCs. The receptors derive from a man younger than 45 in good health and CMV-seropositive.

The genes are TRBV29-1 and TRBJ1-2, with D unresolved. CDR1 is SQVTM and CDR2 is ANQGSEA in the germline V gene. This CDR3 has 12 amino acids. The V gene lost 3 bases and the J gene lost 5 bases, with 10 bases spanning the gap. CDR3 in amino acids: CSVDGGRYGYTF. CDR3 nucleotides: TGCAGCGTTGATGGAGGTCGGTATGGCTACACCTTC.

As to this clone: A read error may account for a junction end that differs from germline. The same CDR3 is also encoded by other DNA sequences in this sample. J is TRBJ2-1 and V is TRBV30, with D possibly TRBD2 on 7 matching bases. The CDR3 consists of 15 residues. Germline lookup yields CDR1 GTSNPN and CDR2 SVGIG (reference sequence). This chain's CDR3 is CAWSVILAGAAEQFF. The CDR3 nucleotides are TGCGCCTGGAGTGTCATACTCGCGGGGGCCGCAGAGCAGTTCTTC.

The chain has TRBV7-6 and TRBJ2-2; D is possibly TRBD2 (5 bases). CDR3 size: 12 residues. From germline, CDR1 is SGHVS and CDR2 FNYEAQ. The ends were cut back, 5 bases at V and 9 bases at J, with 10 bases in the middle. The CDR3 reads CASSADSRELFF. The CDR3 DNA follows: TGTGCCAGCAGCGCGGACTCCAGGGAGCTGTTTTTT.

The CDR3 DNA sequence: TGTGCCAGCAGCTTTGATGCGGGGGGGGATACGCAGTATTTT. This translates into CASSFDAGGDTQYF. The V call is TRBV5-4, the J call TRBJ2-3; TRBD2 matches 9 bases. The CDR3 runs 14 residues. CDR1 and CDR2 (germline): SGHNT, YYREEE (reference sequence). The V segment lost 2 bases and the J segment 6 bases; nucleotides outside the gene matches: 4.

The chain is built from TRBV7-9 and TRBJ1-3; a possible D gene is TRBD1 (6 bases). Per germline, CDR1 SEHNR and CDR2 FQNEAQ (reference sequence). The CDR3 runs 16 residues. Trimming stripped 3 bases from V and 0 bases from J, with 12 bases between. CDR3 residues: CASSFQGPSSGNTIYF. Written as DNA, the CDR3 is TGTGCCAGCAGCTTCCAGGGGCCCAGCTCTGGAAACACCATATATTTT.

This rearrangement joins TRBV4-1 to TRBJ2-3; a possible D gene is TRBD2 (5 bases). Germline values: CDR1 MGHRA, CDR2 YSYEKL. CDR3 length: 11 amino acids. V lost 7 bases and J lost 6, with 8 bases in between. CDR3 sequence: CASTRGDTQYF. The CDR3 DNA sequence: TGCGCCAGCACACGAGGGGATACGCAGTATTTT.

The CDR3 is CASSQVGVGYGNTIYF. The CDR3 DNA sequence: TGCGCCAGCAGCCAAGTGGGAGTAGGGTATGGAAACACCATATATTTT. J is TRBJ1-3 and V is TRBV4-1; the D is unclear. Germline V gives CDR1 MGHRA, CDR2 YSYEKL. The CDR3 length is 16 residues. Trimming took off 1 base at V and 3 bases at J, with 13 bases between the two ends.

The rearrangement links TRBV5-6 to TRBJ1-2; D may be TRBD1 (5 bases). The CDR3 spans 14 residues. V dropped 0 bases and J dropped 2 bases, with 8 bases sitting between them. CDR1 and CDR2 (germline): SGHDT, YYEEEE. The CDR3 is CASSLGQQNYGYTF. Written as DNA, the CDR3 is TGTGCCAGCAGCTTGGGACAGCAAAACTATGGCTACACCTTC.

The gene calls are TRBV4-2 and TRBJ2-1; D call uncertain. The CDR3 sequence is 16 residues long. With 0 bases removed from V and 0 bases from J, the gap between germline ends came to 9 bases. Germline assignment: CDR1 LGHNA and CDR2 YNFKEQ. Here the CDR3 reads CASSQDMGSSYNEQFF. CDR3 coding DNA: TGTGCCAGCAGCCAAGACATGGGCTCCTCCTACAATGAGCAGTTCTTC.

This clone is a singleton in its sample. The genes are TRBV11-3 and TRBJ1-1, with D possibly TRBD1 on 6 matching bases. The CDR3 is 14 amino acids. Per the germline V gene, CDR1 is SGHNT and CDR2 is YENEEA. V lost 1 base and J lost 5, with 11 bases in between. The CDR3 DNA reads TGTGCCAGCAGCTTAGTGGCAGGGGTTACTGAAGCTTTCTTT. As protein: CASSLVAGVTEAFF. The variable domain in full, completed from reference TRBV11-3 and TRBJ1-1, reads EAGVVQSPRYKIIEKKQPVAFWCNPISGHNTLYWYLQNLGQGPELLIRYENEEAVDDSQLPKDRFSAERLKGVDSTLKIQPAELGDSAVYLCASSLVAGVTEAFFGQGTRLTVV.